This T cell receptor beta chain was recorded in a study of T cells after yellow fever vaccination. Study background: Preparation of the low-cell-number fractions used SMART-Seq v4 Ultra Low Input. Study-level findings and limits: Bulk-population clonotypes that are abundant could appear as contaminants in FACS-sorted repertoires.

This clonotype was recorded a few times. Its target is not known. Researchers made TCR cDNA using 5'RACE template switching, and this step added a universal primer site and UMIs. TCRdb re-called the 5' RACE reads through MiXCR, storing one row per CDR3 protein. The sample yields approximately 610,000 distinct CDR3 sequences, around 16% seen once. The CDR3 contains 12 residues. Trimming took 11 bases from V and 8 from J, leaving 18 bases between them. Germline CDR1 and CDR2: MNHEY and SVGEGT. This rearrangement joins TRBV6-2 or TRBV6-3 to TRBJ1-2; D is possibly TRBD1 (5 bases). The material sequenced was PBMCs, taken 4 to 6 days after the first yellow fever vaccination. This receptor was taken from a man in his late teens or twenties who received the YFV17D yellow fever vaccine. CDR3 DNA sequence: TGTGCCGCCCGTGGTGGGGCGGAAGGCTACACCTTC. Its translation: CAARGGAEGYTF.